These T cell receptor beta chains were read from a single sample in a study of T cells in Graves' hyperthyroidism and ophthalmopathy. Each CDR3 protein is one row after TCRdb ran MiXCR on the multiplex PCR reads. The sample lists about 400,000 distinct CDR3 sequences; approximately 14% were seen once. The material sequenced was blood. Receptor source: a woman aged 18-29 years with Graves' hyperthyroidism. Both conserved end residues are part of each CDR3. A D gene is named only where the DNA matches it firmly. Expanded clones get a size class; other rows say once, few or many, or leave the size out.

abundance: NA; j_gene: TRBJ1-2; v_gene: TRBV4-3; d_gene: TRBD1; CDR3aa: CASSQDGTGGAGYTF; CDR3nt: TGCGCCAGCAGCCAAGATGGTACAGGGGGCGCTGGCTACACCTTC
abundance: many; j_gene: TRBJ2-3; v_gene: TRBV5-1; d_gene: NA; CDR3aa: CASSLPQGIDDTQYF; CDR3nt: TGCGCCAGCAGCCTACCGCAGGGCATCGACGATACGCAGTATTTT
abundance: NA; j_gene: TRBJ2-2; v_gene: TRBV5-8; d_gene: NA; CDR3aa: CASSWKGMNTGELFF; CDR3nt: TGTGCCAGCAGCTGGAAAGGGATGAACACCGGGGAGCTGTTTTTT
abundance: NA; j_gene: TRBJ2-5; v_gene: TRBV5-6; d_gene: NA; CDR3aa: CASSQAFGPETQYF; CDR3nt: TGTGCCAGCAGCCAAGCGTTTGGGCCGGAGACCCAGTACTTC
abundance: many; j_gene: TRBJ2-1; v_gene: TRBV6-6; d_gene: TRBD2; CDR3aa: CASSLGLAGQYNEQFF; CDR3nt: TGTGCCAGCAGTTTAGGACTAGCGGGACAATACAATGAGCAGTTCTTC
abundance: NA; j_gene: TRBJ2-7; v_gene: TRBV19; d_gene: NA; CDR3aa: CASSIPSGGPIHEQYF; CDR3nt: TGTGCCAGTAGTATCCCTTCGGGGGGCCCAATCCACGAGCAGTACTTC
abundance: many; j_gene: TRBJ2-3; v_gene: TRBV5-6; d_gene: NA; CDR3aa: CASSLGWRGLDTQYF; CDR3nt: TGTGCCAGCAGCTTAGGATGGCGGGGACTTGATACGCAGTATTTT
abundance: few; j_gene: TRBJ2-5; v_gene: TRBV6-1; d_gene: TRBD2; CDR3aa: CASSYSGTSGQETQYF; CDR3nt: TGTGCCAGCAGTTATTCCGGGACTAGCGGTCAAGAGACCCAGTACTTC
abundance: many; j_gene: TRBJ1-2; v_gene: TRBV18; d_gene: NA; CDR3aa: CASSPLREANYGYTF; CDR3nt: TGTGCCAGCTCACCACTCCGTGAGGCGAACTATGGCTACACCTTC
abundance: NA; j_gene: TRBJ2-2; v_gene: TRBV29-1; d_gene: TRBD1; CDR3aa: CSVGPGQGAAGELFF; CDR3nt: TGCAGCGTTGGTCCGGGACAGGGGGCTGCCGGGGAGCTGTTTTTT
abundance: many; j_gene: TRBJ2-1; v_gene: TRBV7-8; d_gene: TRBD2; CDR3aa: CASGVSGTSSEQFF; CDR3nt: TGTGCCAGCGGCGTATCCGGGACTAGCTCTGAGCAGTTCTTC
abundance: many; j_gene: TRBJ1-5; v_gene: TRBV5-6; d_gene: NA; CDR3aa: CASSFKGVQPQHF; CDR3nt: TGTGCCAGCAGCTTTAAAGGGGTCCAGCCCCAGCATTTT
abundance: many; j_gene: TRBJ2-4; v_gene: TRBV28; d_gene: NA; CDR3aa: CASSPDSKTKNIQYF; CDR3nt: TGTGCCAGCAGCCCGGACAGCAAAACCAAAAACATTCAGTACTTC
abundance: NA; j_gene: TRBJ2-2; v_gene: TRBV2; d_gene: NA; CDR3aa: CASSSAGVPILVPGELFF; CDR3nt: TGTGCCAGCAGCTCAGCAGGAGTCCCAATCCTCGTCCCCGGGGAGCTGTTTTTT
abundance: many; j_gene: TRBJ2-7; v_gene: TRBV12-5; d_gene: NA; CDR3aa: CASGLNQYEQYF; CDR3nt: TGTGCTAGTGGTCTCAACCAGTACGAGCAGTACTTC
abundance: NA; j_gene: TRBJ2-1; v_gene: TRBV5-1; d_gene: TRBD2; CDR3aa: CASSLDGGAGPLFEQFF; CDR3nt: TGTGCCAGCAGCCTCGACGGGGGGGCCGGGCCTTTATTTGAGCAGTTCTTC
abundance: NA; j_gene: TRBJ1-3; v_gene: TRBV12-3/TRBV12-4; d_gene: NA; CDR3aa: CASSFGAFTGNTIYF; CDR3nt: TGTGCCAGCAGTTTTGGGGCGTTCACTGGAAACACCATATATTTT
abundance: NA; j_gene: TRBJ2-7; v_gene: TRBV19; d_gene: NA; CDR3aa: CASSIDGTSGDEQYF; CDR3nt: TGTGCCAGTAGTATCGACGGGACAAGTGGAGACGAGCAGTACTTC
abundance: many; j_gene: TRBJ1-1; v_gene: TRBV4-1; d_gene: NA; CDR3aa: CASSQGQEGTEAFF; CDR3nt: TGCGCCAGCAGCCAAGGCCAAGAAGGCACTGAAGCTTTCTTT
abundance: few; j_gene: TRBJ1-6; v_gene: TRBV10-3; d_gene: NA; CDR3aa: CAIRATGSNSPLHF; CDR3nt: TGTGCCATCAGAGCGACAGGATCTAATTCACCCCTCCACTTT
abundance: NA; j_gene: TRBJ1-5; v_gene: TRBV24-1; d_gene: NA; CDR3aa: CATSDSAKPHQPQHF; CDR3nt: TGTGCCACCAGTGACTCCGCCAAGCCGCATCAGCCCCAGCATTTT
abundance: many; j_gene: TRBJ1-5; v_gene: TRBV6-2/TRBV6-3; d_gene: NA; CDR3aa: CASSTLDNNQPQHF; CDR3nt: TGTGCCAGCAGCACACTCGACAACAATCAGCCCCAGCATTTT
abundance: NA; j_gene: TRBJ2-7; v_gene: TRBV20-1; d_gene: NA; CDR3aa: CSASTTGEGSYEQYF; CDR3nt: TGCAGTGCTAGTACCACAGGGGAGGGCTCCTACGAGCAGTACTTC
abundance: NA; j_gene: TRBJ1-4; v_gene: TRBV19; d_gene: TRBD1; CDR3aa: CASTLRDRAGGKLFF; CDR3nt: TGTGCCAGTACCCTCCGGGACAGGGCGGGAGGAAAACTGTTTTTT
abundance: NA; j_gene: TRBJ2-1; v_gene: TRBV7-6; d_gene: TRBD1; CDR3aa: CASSLVLGTGAYNEQFF; CDR3nt: TGTGCCAGCAGCTTAGTTTTAGGGACAGGGGCGTACAATGAGCAGTTCTTC
abundance: many; j_gene: TRBJ2-1; v_gene: TRBV2; d_gene: TRBD1; CDR3aa: CASSGGTGGGNEQFF; CDR3nt: TGTGCCAGCAGTGGAGGGACAGGGGGCGGGAATGAGCAGTTCTTC
abundance: NA; j_gene: TRBJ2-5; v_gene: TRBV2; d_gene: NA; CDR3aa: CASKGSTSPWAQYF; CDR3nt: TGTGCCAGCAAGGGGAGCACCAGCCCATGGGCCCAGTACTTC
abundance: many; j_gene: TRBJ2-1; v_gene: TRBV5-1; d_gene: NA; CDR3aa: CASSRDFNEQFF; CDR3nt: TGCGCCAGCAGCAGGGACTTCAATGAGCAGTTCTTC
abundance: few; j_gene: TRBJ2-5; v_gene: TRBV3-1; d_gene: TRBD1; CDR3aa: CASSQEVDRIWDKRTQYF; CDR3nt: TGTGCCAGCAGCCAAGAGGTGGACAGGATATGGGACAAGAGAACCCAGTACTTC
abundance: many; j_gene: TRBJ2-7; v_gene: TRBV18; d_gene: NA; CDR3aa: CASSLGQSGEQYF; CDR3nt: TGTGCCAGCTCACTAGGACAGTCCGGCGAGCAGTACTTC
abundance: NA; j_gene: TRBJ1-1; v_gene: TRBV2; d_gene: NA; CDR3aa: CASSVSRGGNEAFF; CDR3nt: TGTGCCAGCAGTGTGTCGAGGGGCGGGAATGAAGCTTTCTTT
abundance: NA; j_gene: TRBJ1-6; v_gene: TRBV29-1; d_gene: NA; CDR3aa: CSVSDGNSPLHF; CDR3nt: TGCAGCGTTTCGGACGGGAATTCACCCCTCCACTTT
abundance: few; j_gene: TRBJ1-5; v_gene: TRBV6-1; d_gene: NA; CDR3aa: CASRAEGHSNQPQHF; CDR3nt: TGTGCCAGCAGAGCCGAGGGGCATAGCAATCAGCCCCAGCATTTT
abundance: many; j_gene: TRBJ1-1; v_gene: TRBV6-2/TRBV6-3; d_gene: NA; CDR3aa: CASNQFRRQTEAFF; CDR3nt: TGTGCCAGCAACCAGTTCAGGAGGCAAACTGAAGCTTTCTTT
abundance: many; j_gene: TRBJ2-3; v_gene: TRBV4-1; d_gene: NA; CDR3aa: CASSRTFGAGSADTQYF; CDR3nt: TGCGCCAGCAGCCGGACCTTCGGGGCGGGGTCCGCAGATACGCAGTATTTT
abundance: few; j_gene: TRBJ1-5; v_gene: TRBV12-3/TRBV12-4; d_gene: NA; CDR3aa: CASSSRPVFQPQHF; CDR3nt: TGTGCCAGCAGTTCCCGACCCGTCTTCCAGCCCCAGCATTTT
abundance: few; j_gene: TRBJ2-7; v_gene: TRBV6-1; d_gene: NA; CDR3aa: CASSPPARGEQYF; CDR3nt: TGTGCCAGCAGTCCCCCCGCCAGGGGCGAGCAGTACTTC
abundance: many; j_gene: TRBJ1-2; v_gene: TRBV28; d_gene: TRBD1; CDR3aa: CASSSTGGFGYTF; CDR3nt: TGTGCCAGCAGTTCTACAGGGGGCTTTGGCTACACCTTC
abundance: few; j_gene: TRBJ2-1; v_gene: TRBV20-1; d_gene: NA; CDR3aa: CSAPQLGSSNNEQFF; CDR3nt: TGCAGTGCCCCCCAATTGGGGAGTTCAAACAATGAGCAGTTCTTC
abundance: many; j_gene: TRBJ1-2; v_gene: TRBV12-3/TRBV12-4; d_gene: NA; CDR3aa: CASGRTSVNYGYTF; CDR3nt: TGTGCCAGCGGCCGTACCTCGGTAAACTATGGCTACACCTTC